This T cell receptor beta chain was recovered during a study of post-analysis software for immune sequencing data. Presence of unique molecular identifiers characterized the TCR beta cDNA libraries. TCRdb reprocessed the PCR reads with MiXCR, giving one entry per CDR3 protein. Seen here are hundreds of thousands of distinct CDR3 sequences, under 55% observed once, and the top ten hold 9% to 14%. As regards this clonotype: Its antigen is currently unknown.

The germline gives CDR1 DFQATT, CDR2 SNEGSKA (reference sequence). The CDR3 length is 13 residues. Trimming took 4 bases from V and 8 from J, leaving 14 bases between them. Overall study findings and caveats: Patients showed TRBV5-6, TRBV5-1 and TRBV20-1 among roughly 5 TRBV segments more frequent than in controls.

V and J are TRBV20-1 and TRBJ1-4; D might be TRBD1 (5 bases). This receptor was identified in a girl aged 5 to 17 with multiple sclerosis. Sequencing was performed on blood. The CDR3 reads CSAISRGGEKLFF. The CDR3 DNA sequence: TGCAGTGCTATTTCACGGGGCGGGGAAAAACTGTTTTTT.